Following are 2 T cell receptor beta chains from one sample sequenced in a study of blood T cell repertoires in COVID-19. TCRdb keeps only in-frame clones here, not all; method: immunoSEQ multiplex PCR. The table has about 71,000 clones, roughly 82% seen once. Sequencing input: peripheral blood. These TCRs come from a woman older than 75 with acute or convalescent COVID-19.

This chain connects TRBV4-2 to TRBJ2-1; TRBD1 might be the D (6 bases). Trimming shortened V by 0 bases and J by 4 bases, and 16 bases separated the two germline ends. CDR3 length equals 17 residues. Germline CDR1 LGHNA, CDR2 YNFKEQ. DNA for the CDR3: TGTGCCAGCAGCCAAGATCAGGGGCGGATCAAATACAATGAGCAGTTCTTC. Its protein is CASSQDQGRIKYNEQFF.

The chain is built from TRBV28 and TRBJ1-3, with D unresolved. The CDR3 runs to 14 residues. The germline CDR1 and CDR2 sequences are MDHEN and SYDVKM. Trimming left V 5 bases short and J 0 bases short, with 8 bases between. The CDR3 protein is CASSIPSSGNTIYF. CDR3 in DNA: TGTGCCAGCAGTATTCCGTCCTCTGGAAACACCATATATTTT. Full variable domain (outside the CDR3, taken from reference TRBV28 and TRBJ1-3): DVKVTQSSRYLVKRTGEKVFLECVQDMDHENMFWYRQDPGLGLRLIYFSYDVKMKEKGDIPEGYSVSREKKERFSLILESASTNQTSMYLCASSIPSSGNTIYFGEGSWLTVV.